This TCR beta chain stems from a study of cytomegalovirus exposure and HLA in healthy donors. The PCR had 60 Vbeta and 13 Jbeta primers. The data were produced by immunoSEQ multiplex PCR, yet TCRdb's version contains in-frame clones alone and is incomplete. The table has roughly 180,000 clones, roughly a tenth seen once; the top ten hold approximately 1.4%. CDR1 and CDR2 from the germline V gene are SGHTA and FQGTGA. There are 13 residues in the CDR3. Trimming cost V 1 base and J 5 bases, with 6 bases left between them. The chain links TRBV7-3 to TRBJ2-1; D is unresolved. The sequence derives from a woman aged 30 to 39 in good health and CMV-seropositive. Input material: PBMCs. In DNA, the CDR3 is TGTGCCAGCAGCTTAAGTCGGGACAATGAGCAGTTCTTC. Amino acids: CASSLSRDNEQFF.